Presented here are 27 T cell receptor beta chains from one specimen sequenced in a study of early T cells in non-severe SARS-CoV-2 infection. Using its own MiXCR run on the 5' RACE reads, TCRdb lists one record per CDR3 protein. The sample has about 88,000 distinct CDR3 sequences; 15% are singletons. Material for sequencing was whole blood. Receptors were obtained from an adult who was a healthcare worker with PCR-confirmed SARS-CoV-2 infection or an uninfected control (not recorded which).

This clonotype was recorded a few times. The chain couples TRBV11-2 to TRBJ2-1; 11 bases agree with TRBD2. The CDR3 covers 18 residues. Per the germline V gene, CDR1 is SGHAT and CDR2 is FQNNGV. Germline trimming cut 7 bases from V and 5 bases from J; bases unmatched to any gene: 16. The CDR3 loop is CASTHLAGGLKSNNEQFF. The CDR3 nucleotides read TGTGCCAGCACGCACCTAGCGGGAGGCCTCAAATCTAACAATGAGCAGTTCTTC.

This clonotype has a handful of counts. The rearrangement uses TRBV20-1 and TRBJ2-7; D possibly corresponds to TRBD2 (5 bases). Trimming removed 4 bases at V and 3 bases at J, with 13 bases between. CDR3 length equals 13 residues. Germline V gives CDR1 DFQATT, CDR2 SNEGSKA (reference sequence). The CDR3 spells CSAMSGYNYEQYF. The CDR3 nucleotides read TGCAGTGCTATGAGCGGATACAACTACGAGCAGTACTTC.

The chain recombines TRBV20-1 with TRBJ2-7; perhaps D is TRBD1 or TRBD2 (8 bases each). V lost 6 bases, J lost 4 bases, and 19 bases lay in between. The CDR3 extends over 14 amino acids. In germline, CDR1 is DFQATT, CDR2 SNEGSKA (reference sequence). DNA for the CDR3: TGCAGTGCGCGGGGGGACAGGAGAGCTTACGAGCAGTACTTC. It codes for CSARGDRRAYEQYF.

This clonotype showed up many times. The rearrangement joins TRBV20-1 to TRBJ2-7; 9 positions agree with TRBD2. CDR3 length: 16 residues. Germline CDR1 DFQATT, CDR2 SNEGSKA (reference sequence). Trimming removed 0 bases from V and 2 bases from J; junction bases left unmatched: 8. The CDR3 spells CSARDRAGGLAYEQYF. CDR3 DNA sequence: TGCAGTGCTAGAGATCGGGCGGGAGGGCTTGCCTACGAGCAGTACTTC.

The V and J genes are TRBV27 and TRBJ2-7; a weak D match, TRBD1 (5 bases). The CDR3 extends over 17 amino acids. The germline CDR1 and CDR2 sequences are MNHEY and SMNVEV (reference sequence). The V end lost 5 bases, the J end lost 0 bases, and 20 bases lay between the germline ends. Written as DNA, the CDR3 is TGTGCCAGCAGTCCCGTCATGTCAGGGCAGAGCTCCTACGAGCAGTACTTC. It codes for CASSPVMSGQSSYEQYF.

This clonotype has just a few counts. The gene calls are TRBV10-1 and TRBJ2-2; 8 positions agree with TRBD2. J gave up 1 base and V 5 bases, and 3 bases lay outside the gene matches. This CDR3 contains 15 residues. Germline lookup yields CDR1 WNHNN and CDR2 SYGVQD (reference sequence). This CDR3 reads CASSPGLVNTGELFF. For the CDR3, the DNA is TGCGCCAGCAGTCCGGGACTAGTGAACACCGGGGAGCTGTTTTTT.

This clonotype was found many times. This CDR3 is CASSYTGLGEQYF. The CDR3 region has the DNA TGTGCCAGCAGTTATACAGGTCTTGGCGAGCAGTACTTC. This chain links TRBV6-5 with TRBJ2-7, with D perhaps TRBD1 (5 bases). The V end was cut by 3 bases, the J end by 6 bases, with 12 bases between. Germline V gives CDR1 MNHEY, CDR2 SVGAGI. The CDR3 loop spans 13 amino acids.

In this sample, this clonotype turned up a few times. CDR3: CASSVGGSPYEQYF. The CDR3 DNA follows: TGTGCCAGCAGCGTAGGAGGGAGTCCCTACGAGCAGTACTTC. The chain has TRBV9 and TRBJ2-7; tentatively, D is TRBD2 (5 bases). Germline CDR1 SGDLS, CDR2 YYNGEE. The V end lost 0 bases, the J end lost 2 bases, and 9 bases lay between the germline ends. The CDR3 sequence is 14 residues long.

The chain combines TRBV23-1 with TRBJ2-2; no firm D call. TRBV23-1 qualifies as an ORF whose function is uncertain. CDR3 length equals 17 residues. The V end was cut by 0 bases, the J end by 2 bases, with 13 bases between. CDR3 protein: CASSQSKEFINTGELFF. The CDR3 DNA reads TGCGCCAGCAGTCAATCTAAGGAGTTTATCAACACCGGGGAGCTGTTTTTT.

The chain employs TRBV11-2 and TRBJ2-5; 8 bases align to TRBD2. V gave up 5 bases and J gave up 3 bases; unmatched junction bases: 11. The CDR3 contains 16 residues. CDR1 and CDR2 (germline): SGHAT, FQNNGV. The chain's CDR3 is CASSPLLLAAEETQYF. The CDR3 DNA is TGTGCCAGCAGCCCGCTCCTACTAGCGGCTGAAGAGACCCAGTACTTC.

J is TRBJ2-6 and V is TRBV9; D uncertain. CDR1 SGDLS and CDR2 YYNGEE come from the germline V gene. This CDR3 is built from 13 residues. V was clipped by 3 bases and J by 10 bases, with 11 bases between them. CDR3 in DNA: TGTGCCAGCAGCGCCGCCGGCGGAAACGTCCTGACTTTC. This gives the protein CASSAAGGNVLTF.

This clonotype has a count of ten or more. The chain links TRBV20-1 to TRBJ2-4, with TRBD1 as a possible D gene (6 bases). V gave up 5 bases and J gave up 5 bases, with 13 bases separating them. Germline CDR1 is DFQATT and CDR2 is SNEGSKA (reference sequence). The CDR3 covers 13 residues. As DNA, the CDR3 is TGCAGTGCTTTACAGGGTTCGCAAAACATTCAGTACTTC. This gives the protein CSALQGSQNIQYF.

The genes are TRBV29-1 and TRBJ2-7; the D gene is possibly TRBD2 (5 bases). Per germline, CDR1 SQVTM and CDR2 ANQGSEA. The V end lost 6 bases, the J end lost 7 bases, and 13 bases lay between the germline ends. The CDR3 runs 11 residues. The CDR3 sequence: CSVIWRGEQYF. As DNA, the CDR3 is TGCAGCGTAATTTGGCGAGGGGAGCAGTACTTC.

As concerns this clonotype: This is likely a read error, given that the CDR3 carries no conserved phenylalanine or tryptophan at its end. The chain uses TRBV18 and TRBJ2-3; D is unresolved. CDR1 is KGHSH, CDR2 LQKENI, per germline. V was clipped by 3 bases and J by 7 bases, with 8 bases between them. The length of the CDR3 is 12 residues. CDR3 coding DNA: TGTGCCAGCTCACCTGGGAATCATACGCAGTATTCT. Translated: CASSPGNHTQYS.

This clonotype was counted ten times or more. This chain connects TRBV7-8 to TRBJ1-5; 7 nucleotides align to TRBD1. The trim removed 5 bases at V and 9 bases at J, leaving 10 bases unmatched. Looked up from germline, CDR1 is SGHVS and CDR2 is FQNEAQ. The length of the CDR3 is 14 residues. The CDR3 sequence: CASSLERGRTPQHF. DNA for the CDR3: TGTGCCAGCAGCCTAGAGAGGGGGCGGACGCCCCAGCATTTT.

The CDR3 spells CASSQQQLSAGELFF. CDR3 coding DNA: TGTGCCAGCAGCCAACAACAGTTAAGCGCCGGGGAGCTGTTTTTT. This chain links TRBV3-1 with TRBJ2-2; no definite D call. Germline CDR1 and CDR2: LGHDT and YNNKEL (reference sequence). The CDR3 length is 15 residues. With 2 bases removed from V and 6 bases from J, the gap between germline ends came to 13 bases.

The chain has TRBV6-5 and TRBJ1-4, with 8 bases fitting TRBD1. Germline CDR1 and CDR2: MNHEY and SVGAGI. This CDR3 comprises 16 residues. Trimming took 5 bases from V and 7 from J; bases not matched to a gene: 12. The CDR3 DNA reads TGTGCCAGCAGTCCTACCCTGACAGGGGCCGGTGAAAAACTGTTTTTT. The encoded protein is CASSPTLTGAGEKLFF.

This chain connects TRBV2 to TRBJ1-1, with D perhaps matching TRBD1 (5 bases). Trimming removed 3 bases at V and 4 bases at J, with 9 bases between. The CDR3 spans 13 residues. Germline V gives CDR1 SNHLY, CDR2 FYNNEI. Here the CDR3 DNA reads TGTGCCAGCAGTGACCCAGGGATCACTGAAGCTTTCTTT. Its protein is CASSDPGITEAFF.

The chain is built from TRBV20-1 and TRBJ1-6; D not resolved. CDR3 length: 13 amino acids. Germline loops: CDR1 DFQATT, CDR2 SNEGSKA (reference sequence). V was pared by 2 bases and J by 13 bases, with 15 bases between. The CDR3 DNA reads TGCAGTGCTAGATTAGAGCAGCCTTCCCCCCTCCACTTT. Amino acid sequence: CSARLEQPSPLHF.

V usage is TRBV20-1 and J usage is TRBJ2-3, with 8 bases matching TRBD2. CDR3 size: 16 residues. V lost 0 bases and J lost 0; bases outside the gene matches: 5. CDR1 is DFQATT and CDR2 is SNEGSKA in the germline V gene (reference sequence). In DNA, the CDR3 is TGCAGTGCTAGAGATCCGGCTAGCGGGAGCACAGATACGCAGTATTTT. Translating it yields CSARDPASGSTDTQYF.

This clonotype was counted many times. The chain employs TRBV18 and TRBJ2-1; TRBD2 matches at 9 bases. Germline CDR1 and CDR2: KGHSH and LQKENI. This CDR3 contains 16 residues. After removal of 0 bases from V and 7 bases from J, the junction contained 7 bases not matched to a gene. The CDR3 is CASSPPWAGGGNEQFF. The CDR3 DNA follows: TGTGCCAGCTCACCACCGTGGGCGGGAGGGGGAAATGAGCAGTTCTTC.

This clonotype was picked up a small number of times. V and J are TRBV7-2 and TRBJ1-6; tentatively, D is TRBD1 (5 bases). The CDR3 has 16 amino acids. Germline V gene sequence: CDR1 SGHTA, CDR2 FQGNSA. Trimming left V 2 bases short and J 4 bases short, with 12 bases between. This CDR3 is CASSLSATEYNSPLHF. The DNA for the CDR3 is TGTGCCAGCAGCTTAAGTGCGACAGAGTATAATTCACCCCTCCACTTT.

The chain combines TRBV28 with TRBJ2-7, with D tentatively TRBD2 (6 bases). Germline V gene data show CDR1 as MDHEN and CDR2 as SYDVKM. V shed 3 bases and J shed 0 bases, with 12 bases lying between them. The CDR3 sequence is 15 residues long. This CDR3 is CASSFRGVPSYEQYF. The CDR3 region has the DNA TGTGCCAGCAGTTTTCGCGGGGTACCCTCCTACGAGCAGTACTTC.

A few counts support this clonotype. At one boundary the junction diverges from the germline segment, which might be a read error. The J gene is TRBJ2-3, the V gene TRBV20-1, with TRBD2 as a possible D gene (5 bases). The CDR3 has 13 amino acids. Looked up from germline, CDR1 is DFQATT and CDR2 is SNEGSKA (reference sequence). The CDR3 DNA follows: TGCAGTGCTAGGGTGGCTAGCAGAGATACGCAGTATTTT. Amino acids: CSARVASRDTQYF.

This clonotype was found many times. The CDR3 sequence is CASSSLAQETQYF. The CDR3 region has the DNA TGTGCCAGCAGTTCTCTTGCCCAAGAGACCCAGTACTTC. The rearrangement uses TRBV27 and TRBJ2-5; D gene ambiguous. Germline V gene data show CDR1 as MNHEY and CDR2 as SMNVEV (reference sequence). V lost 4 bases and J 1 base, leaving 7 bases between the germline ends. The CDR3 spans 13 residues.

V is TRBV13 and J is TRBJ2-1; no clear D gene. Per germline, CDR1 PRHDT and CDR2 FYEKMQ (reference sequence). The length of the CDR3 is 15 residues. V gave up 5 bases and J gave up 0 bases, with 11 bases separating them. The CDR3 here is CASSRTGDSYNEQFF. The CDR3 DNA reads TGTGCCAGCAGCCGAACGGGTGACTCCTACAATGAGCAGTTCTTC.

This clonotype has only a few counts. V is TRBV5-1 and J is TRBJ2-3, with TRBD2 as a possible D gene (5 bases). Germline values: CDR1 SGHRS, CDR2 YFSETQ. CDR3 length: 12 amino acids. Trimming stripped 2 bases from V and 6 bases from J, with 7 bases between. CDR3 nucleotides: TGCGCCAGCAGCTTCGGGGAGGATACGCAGTATTTT. It specifies CASSFGEDTQYF.